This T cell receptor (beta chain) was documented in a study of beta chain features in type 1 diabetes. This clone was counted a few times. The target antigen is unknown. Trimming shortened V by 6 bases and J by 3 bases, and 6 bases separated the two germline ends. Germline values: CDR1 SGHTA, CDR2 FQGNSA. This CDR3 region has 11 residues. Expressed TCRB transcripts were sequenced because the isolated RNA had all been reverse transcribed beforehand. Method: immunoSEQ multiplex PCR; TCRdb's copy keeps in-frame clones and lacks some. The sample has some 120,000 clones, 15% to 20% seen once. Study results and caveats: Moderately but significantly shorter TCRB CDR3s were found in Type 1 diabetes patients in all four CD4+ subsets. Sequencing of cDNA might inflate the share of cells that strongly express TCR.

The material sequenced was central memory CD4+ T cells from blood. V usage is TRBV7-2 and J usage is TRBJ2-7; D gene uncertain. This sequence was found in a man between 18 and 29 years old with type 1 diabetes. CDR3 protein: CASRENYEQYF. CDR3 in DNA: TGTGCCAGCAGGGAGAACTACGAGCAGTACTTC.